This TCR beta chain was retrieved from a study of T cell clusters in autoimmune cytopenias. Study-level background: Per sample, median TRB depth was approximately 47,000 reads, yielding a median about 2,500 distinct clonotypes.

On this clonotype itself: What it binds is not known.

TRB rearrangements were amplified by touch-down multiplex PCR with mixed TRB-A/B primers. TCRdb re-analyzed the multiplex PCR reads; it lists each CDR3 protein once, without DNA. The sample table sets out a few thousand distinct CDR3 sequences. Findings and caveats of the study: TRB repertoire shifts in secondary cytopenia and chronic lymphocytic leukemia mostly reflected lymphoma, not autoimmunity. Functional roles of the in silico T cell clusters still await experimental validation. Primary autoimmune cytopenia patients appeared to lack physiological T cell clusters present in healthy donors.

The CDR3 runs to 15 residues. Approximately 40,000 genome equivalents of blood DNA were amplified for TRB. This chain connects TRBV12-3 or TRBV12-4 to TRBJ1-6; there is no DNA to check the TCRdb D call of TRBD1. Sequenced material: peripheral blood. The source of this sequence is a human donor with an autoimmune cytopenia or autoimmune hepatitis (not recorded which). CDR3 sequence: CASSYQTGAGSPLHF.